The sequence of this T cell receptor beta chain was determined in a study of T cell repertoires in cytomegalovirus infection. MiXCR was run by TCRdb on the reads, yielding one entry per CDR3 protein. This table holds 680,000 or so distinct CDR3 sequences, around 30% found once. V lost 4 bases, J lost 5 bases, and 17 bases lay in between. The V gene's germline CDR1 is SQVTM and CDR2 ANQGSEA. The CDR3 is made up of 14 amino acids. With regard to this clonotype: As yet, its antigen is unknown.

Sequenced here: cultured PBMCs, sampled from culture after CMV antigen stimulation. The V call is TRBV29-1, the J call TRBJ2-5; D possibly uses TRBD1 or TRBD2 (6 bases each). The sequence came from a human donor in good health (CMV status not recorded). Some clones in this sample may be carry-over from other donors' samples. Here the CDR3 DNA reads TGCAGCGTTGCAGGGGCGCGTGGGGGGGAGACCCAGTACTTC. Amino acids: CSVAGARGGETQYF.